This T cell receptor (beta chain) was identified in a study of blood T cell repertoires in COVID-19. Looking at the study overall: COVID-19 samples, acute and convalescent, were from the United States, Italy and Spain.

The CDR3 runs to 14 residues. J gave up 4 bases and V 7 bases, and 11 bases lay outside the gene matches. CDR1 SQVTM and CDR2 ANQGSEA come from the germline V gene. Assay: immunoSEQ multiplex PCR; the TCRdb copy retains only in-frame clones and omits some. Of about 480,000 clones listed, approximately 87% are singletons. The V call is TRBV29-1, the J call TRBJ2-7, with 9 bases matching TRBD2. The source material was PBMCs or T cells enriched from blood (not recorded which). This TCR came from a woman aged 40 to 50 who had recovered from COVID-19. The CDR3 protein is CSASHATSGYEQYF. In DNA form, the CDR3 reads TGCAGCGCCTCTCACGCGACTAGCGGATACGAGCAGTACTTC.